The TCR beta chain under discussion was sequenced for a study of beta chain features in type 1 diabetes. Study-wide findings and caveats: A greater similarity of naive, central memory and Treg TCRB repertoires was seen among patients than among healthy donors.

The CDR3 has 12 amino acids. Germline CDR1 and CDR2: SGDLS and YYNGEE. The ends were cut back, 8 bases at V and 3 bases at J, with 8 bases in the middle. The authors reverse transcribed all of the isolated RNA, so sequencing captured expressed TCRB transcripts. Data came from immunoSEQ multiplex PCR; TCRdb stores just in-frame clones and leaves some out. The sample shows about 450,000 clones, around 10% of them seen only once. Points on this clone: Its cognate antigen is unknown.

This TCR was recovered from a woman aged 18-29 years in good health. The sample taken for sequencing was naive CD4+ T cells from blood. V usage is TRBV9 and J usage is TRBJ2-2, with unresolved D. CDR3 protein: CASSRDTGELFF. CDR3 nucleotides: TGTGCCAGTTCCCGGGACACCGGGGAGCTGTTTTTT. The entire variable domain, with the rest obtained from reference TRBV9 and TRBJ2-2, is as follows: DSGVTQTPKHLITATGQRVTLRCSPRSGDLSVYWYQQSLDQGLQFLIQYYNGEERAKGNILERFSAQQFPDLHSELNLSSLELGDSALYFCASSRDTGELFFGEGSRLTVL.